These T cell receptor beta chains were read from a single sample in a study of blood T cell repertoires in COVID-19. Profiled with immunoSEQ multiplex PCR; TCRdb holds only in-frame clones, not every one. The repertoire holds hundreds of thousands of clones, with 75% to 90% as singletons. Specimen: PBMCs or T cells enriched from blood (not recorded which). Every receptor here comes from a man in his thirties or forties who had recovered from COVID-19. CDR3s include the opening cysteine and the closing phenylalanine or tryptophan. Each record gives: V gene, clone size, D gene, J gene, CDR3 protein, CDR3 DNA. The D gene is left open where the match is weak. Expanded clones get a size class; other rows say once, few or many, or leave the size out.

V gene: TRBV10-2; clone size: NA; D gene: TRBD2; J gene: TRBJ2-5; CDR3 protein: CASRLELAGYQETQYF; CDR3 DNA: TGCGCCAGCCGACTCGAACTAGCGGGGTACCAAGAGACCCAGTACTTC
V gene: TRBV28; clone size: NA; D gene: NA; J gene: TRBJ1-6; CDR3 protein: CASSPRQGLRSPLHF; CDR3 DNA: TGTGCCAGCAGCCCCCGCCAGGGACTGCGTTCACCCCTCCACTTT
V gene: TRBV7-2; clone size: NA; D gene: NA; J gene: TRBJ1-3; CDR3 protein: CASSSQGPISGNTIYF; CDR3 DNA: TGTGCCAGCAGCTCACAGGGACCGATCTCTGGAAACACCATATATTTT
V gene: TRBV30; clone size: NA; D gene: TRBD1; J gene: TRBJ1-1; CDR3 protein: CAWSRDRGTEAFF; CDR3 DNA: TGTGCCTGGAGTCGGGACAGGGGGACTGAAGCTTTCTTT
V gene: TRBV5-1; clone size: NA; D gene: TRBD2; J gene: TRBJ2-1; CDR3 protein: CASSLALGLAGKDEQFF; CDR3 DNA: TGCGCCAGCAGCTTGGCCCTTGGACTAGCGGGGAAGGATGAGCAGTTCTTC
V gene: TRBV7-9; clone size: NA; D gene: TRBD1; J gene: TRBJ1-1; CDR3 protein: CASSPGTVKTEAFF; CDR3 DNA: TGTGCCAGCAGCCCCGGGACAGTTAAGACTGAAGCTTTCTTT
V gene: TRBV3-1/TRBV3-2; clone size: NA; D gene: TRBD2; J gene: TRBJ2-5; CDR3 protein: CASSQATSGVRETQYF; CDR3 DNA: TGTGCCAGCAGCCAAGCGACTAGCGGGGTTCGAGAGACCCAGTACTTC
V gene: TRBV30; clone size: NA; D gene: NA; J gene: TRBJ1-2; CDR3 protein: CACPRRYYGYTF; CDR3 DNA: TGTGCCTGCCCAAGGAGGTATTATGGCTACACCTTC
V gene: TRBV4-2; clone size: NA; D gene: TRBD1; J gene: TRBJ1-1; CDR3 protein: CASSQETGQGLAFF; CDR3 DNA: TGTGCCAGCAGCCAAGAAACGGGACAGGGGTTGGCTTTCTTT
V gene: TRBV9; clone size: once; D gene: NA; J gene: TRBJ1-2; CDR3 protein: CASSVGLGLDYGYTF; CDR3 DNA: TGTGCCAGCAGCGTAGGGCTGGGACTAGACTATGGCTACACCTTC
V gene: TRBV28; clone size: NA; D gene: TRBD1; J gene: TRBJ2-7; CDR3 protein: CASSKTGTAAYEQYF; CDR3 DNA: TGTGCCAGCAGTAAAACCGGGACAGCAGCCTACGAGCAGTACTTC
V gene: TRBV2; clone size: NA; D gene: TRBD2; J gene: TRBJ2-5; CDR3 protein: CASRRGGGGVGETQYF; CDR3 DNA: TGTGCCAGCAGACGTGGCGGCGGGGGGGTCGGAGAGACCCAGTACTTC
V gene: TRBV5-6; clone size: NA; D gene: TRBD1; J gene: TRBJ1-2; CDR3 protein: CASSYSTGVFGYTF; CDR3 DNA: TGTGCCAGCAGTTACTCAACAGGGGTTTTTGGCTACACCTTC
V gene: TRBV3-1/TRBV3-2; clone size: NA; D gene: NA; J gene: TRBJ1-1; CDR3 protein: CASSRDSAREAFF; CDR3 DNA: TGTGCCAGCAGTCGGGACTCGGCAAGGGAAGCTTTCTTT
V gene: TRBV14; clone size: NA; D gene: NA; J gene: TRBJ1-3; CDR3 protein: CASSLTAFTGNTIYF; CDR3 DNA: TGTGCCAGCAGCTTGACAGCGTTTACTGGAAACACCATATATTTT
V gene: TRBV5-8; clone size: NA; D gene: NA; J gene: TRBJ1-6; CDR3 protein: CASPPGASYNSPLHF; CDR3 DNA: TGTGCCAGCCCACCAGGGGCATCCTATAATTCACCCCTCCACTTT
V gene: TRBV5-1; clone size: once; D gene: NA; J gene: TRBJ1-2; CDR3 protein: CASSFLGVESYGYTF; CDR3 DNA: TGCGCCAGCAGCTTCTTAGGGGTGGAAAGCTATGGCTACACCTTC
V gene: TRBV7-2; clone size: few; D gene: TRBD2; J gene: TRBJ2-7; CDR3 protein: CASSSSGRPSSYEQYF; CDR3 DNA: TGTGCCAGCAGCTCTAGCGGGAGACCAAGCTCCTACGAGCAGTACTTC
V gene: TRBV11-1; clone size: NA; D gene: TRBD2; J gene: TRBJ2-7; CDR3 protein: CASSLTSGSLYEQYF; CDR3 DNA: TGTGCCAGCAGCTTGACTAGCGGGTCTCTGTACGAGCAGTACTTC
V gene: TRBV15; clone size: NA; D gene: NA; J gene: TRBJ1-5; CDR3 protein: CATSRVPGEKNQPQHF; CDR3 DNA: TGTGCCACCAGCAGGGTACCAGGGGAGAAGAATCAGCCCCAGCATTTT
V gene: TRBV27; clone size: NA; D gene: TRBD1; J gene: TRBJ1-2; CDR3 protein: CASSSARRTGGALNYGYTF; CDR3 DNA: TGTGCCAGCAGTTCGGCTCGTAGGACAGGGGGCGCTCTGAACTATGGCTACACCTTC
V gene: TRBV5-4; clone size: NA; D gene: TRBD1; J gene: TRBJ2-3; CDR3 protein: CASSASGGAFTDTQYF; CDR3 DNA: TGTGCCAGCAGCGCCTCAGGGGGCGCATTTACAGATACGCAGTATTTT
V gene: TRBV30; clone size: NA; D gene: NA; J gene: TRBJ1-5; CDR3 protein: CAWSVSPTQPQHF; CDR3 DNA: TGTGCCTGGAGTGTAAGTCCTACTCAGCCCCAGCATTTT
V gene: TRBV9; clone size: NA; D gene: NA; J gene: TRBJ1-2; CDR3 protein: CASSMDPGYGYTF; CDR3 DNA: TGTGCCAGCAGCATGGACCCGGGATATGGCTACACCTTC
V gene: TRBV6-5; clone size: NA; D gene: TRBD2; J gene: TRBJ2-1; CDR3 protein: CATHATFIAGNEQFF; CDR3 DNA: TGTGCCACCCACGCAACATTTATAGCGGGGAATGAGCAGTTCTTC
V gene: TRBV3-1/TRBV3-2; clone size: NA; D gene: NA; J gene: TRBJ1-4; CDR3 protein: CASSQYQANEKLFF; CDR3 DNA: TGTGCCAGCAGCCAATATCAGGCTAATGAAAAACTGTTTTTT
V gene: TRBV7-2; clone size: NA; D gene: TRBD1; J gene: TRBJ1-5; CDR3 protein: CASSFTGGWDQPQHF; CDR3 DNA: TGTGCCAGCAGCTTCACAGGGGGCTGGGATCAGCCCCAGCATTTT
V gene: TRBV10-3; clone size: NA; D gene: NA; J gene: TRBJ1-3; CDR3 protein: CAISVLKLSSGNTIYF; CDR3 DNA: TGTGCCATCAGTGTTCTAAAATTGAGCTCTGGAAACACCATATATTTT
V gene: TRBV7-8; clone size: NA; D gene: NA; J gene: TRBJ1-2; CDR3 protein: CASSLSGRYYGYTF; CDR3 DNA: TGTGCCAGCAGCTTATCAGGCAGATACTATGGCTACACCTTC
V gene: TRBV3-1/TRBV3-2; clone size: NA; D gene: TRBD1; J gene: TRBJ1-3; CDR3 protein: CASSQDERTGSAGNTIYF; CDR3 DNA: TGTGCCAGCAGCCAAGACGAGCGGACAGGGAGTGCTGGAAACACCATATATTTT
V gene: TRBV3-1/TRBV3-2; clone size: NA; D gene: TRBD2; J gene: TRBJ2-1; CDR3 protein: CASSPGTSGGPYNEQFF; CDR3 DNA: TGTGCCAGCAGCCCCGGGACTAGCGGGGGCCCCTACAATGAGCAGTTCTTC
V gene: TRBV7-8; clone size: few; D gene: TRBD2; J gene: TRBJ2-1; CDR3 protein: CASSPGTSGYNEQFF; CDR3 DNA: TGTGCCAGCAGCCCAGGCACTAGCGGTTACAATGAGCAGTTCTTC
V gene: TRBV3-1/TRBV3-2; clone size: NA; D gene: TRBD2; J gene: TRBJ2-7; CDR3 protein: CASSQDRLAGGEQYF; CDR3 DNA: TGTGCCAGCAGCCAAGACCGCCTAGCGGGGGGCGAGCAGTACTTC
V gene: TRBV30; clone size: NA; D gene: TRBD1; J gene: TRBJ1-1; CDR3 protein: CAWRQGLSTEAFF; CDR3 DNA: TGTGCCTGGCGACAGGGTCTTAGCACTGAAGCTTTCTTT
V gene: TRBV13; clone size: NA; D gene: NA; J gene: TRBJ2-2; CDR3 protein: CASSPRQSGELFF; CDR3 DNA: TGTGCCAGCAGCCCAAGACAGTCCGGGGAGCTGTTTTTT
V gene: TRBV19; clone size: NA; D gene: TRBD1; J gene: TRBJ1-2; CDR3 protein: CASSRDRGRINYGYTF; CDR3 DNA: TGTGCCAGTAGCCGGGACAGGGGGCGTATTAACTATGGCTACACCTTC
V gene: TRBV6-2/TRBV6-3; clone size: NA; D gene: TRBD1; J gene: TRBJ1-3; CDR3 protein: CASSRDRGHGVPGNTIYF; CDR3 DNA: TGTGCCAGCAGCCGGGACAGGGGGCATGGAGTTCCTGGAAACACCATATATTTT
V gene: TRBV10-3; clone size: many; D gene: TRBD1; J gene: TRBJ1-6; CDR3 protein: CAISQGQGNGSPLHF; CDR3 DNA: TGTGCCATCAGTCAGGGACAGGGGAATGGTTCACCCCTCCACTTT
V gene: TRBV29-1; clone size: NA; D gene: TRBD1; J gene: TRBJ1-2; CDR3 protein: CSVAEGQGNKGYTF; CDR3 DNA: TGCAGCGTTGCTGAGGGACAGGGTAATAAAGGCTACACCTTC
V gene: TRBV7-2; clone size: NA; D gene: NA; J gene: TRBJ1-5; CDR3 protein: CASSWRDQPQHF; CDR3 DNA: TGTGCCAGCAGCTGGAGGGATCAGCCCCAGCATTTT
V gene: TRBV4-1; clone size: NA; D gene: TRBD2; J gene: TRBJ2-7; CDR3 protein: CASSQGTSGTYEQYF; CDR3 DNA: TGCGCCAGCAGCCAAGGGACTAGCGGAACCTACGAGCAGTACTTC
V gene: TRBV6-6; clone size: NA; D gene: NA; J gene: TRBJ1-2; CDR3 protein: CASSYSSRPGEGYTF; CDR3 DNA: TGTGCCAGCAGTTACTCGAGCCGCCCGGGTGAGGGCTACACCTTC
V gene: TRBV5-1; clone size: few; D gene: TRBD1; J gene: TRBJ1-1; CDR3 protein: CASSRTGTDEAFF; CDR3 DNA: TGCGCCAGCAGCCGCACAGGGACAGATGAAGCTTTCTTT
V gene: TRBV30; clone size: NA; D gene: TRBD1; J gene: TRBJ2-7; CDR3 protein: CAWTGTGFRKQYF; CDR3 DNA: TGTGCCTGGACCGGGACAGGATTCCGCAAGCAGTACTTC
V gene: TRBV20-1; clone size: NA; D gene: NA; J gene: TRBJ1-5; CDR3 protein: CSASELTYSNQPQHF; CDR3 DNA: TGCAGTGCTAGTGAGCTTACCTATAGCAATCAGCCCCAGCATTTT
V gene: TRBV2; clone size: NA; D gene: NA; J gene: TRBJ1-4; CDR3 protein: CASSEARGNWGKLFF; CDR3 DNA: TGTGCCAGCAGTGAAGCGCGGGGGAATTGGGGAAAACTGTTTTTT
V gene: TRBV9; clone size: NA; D gene: NA; J gene: TRBJ2-5; CDR3 protein: CASSVVPGVGETQYF; CDR3 DNA: TGTGCCAGCAGCGTAGTCCCGGGGGTAGGGGAGACCCAGTACTTC
V gene: TRBV18; clone size: NA; D gene: NA; J gene: TRBJ1-5; CDR3 protein: CASSTTSDSSDQPQHF; CDR3 DNA: TGTGCCAGCTCAACCACTTCGGACAGCTCCGATCAGCCCCAGCATTTT
V gene: TRBV5-6; clone size: NA; D gene: NA; J gene: TRBJ1-3; CDR3 protein: CASSLVLSSGNTIYF; CDR3 DNA: TGTGCCAGCAGCTTGGTTCTGAGCTCTGGAAACACCATATATTTT
V gene: TRBV19; clone size: NA; D gene: TRBD1; J gene: TRBJ2-1; CDR3 protein: CASILSRQGMGEQFF; CDR3 DNA: TGTGCCAGTATCTTATCTCGACAGGGTATGGGGGAGCAGTTCTTC
V gene: TRBV5-1; clone size: NA; D gene: TRBD1; J gene: TRBJ2-3; CDR3 protein: CASSPNTGGGDTQYF; CDR3 DNA: TGCGCCAGCAGCCCAAACACAGGGGGAGGAGATACGCAGTATTTT